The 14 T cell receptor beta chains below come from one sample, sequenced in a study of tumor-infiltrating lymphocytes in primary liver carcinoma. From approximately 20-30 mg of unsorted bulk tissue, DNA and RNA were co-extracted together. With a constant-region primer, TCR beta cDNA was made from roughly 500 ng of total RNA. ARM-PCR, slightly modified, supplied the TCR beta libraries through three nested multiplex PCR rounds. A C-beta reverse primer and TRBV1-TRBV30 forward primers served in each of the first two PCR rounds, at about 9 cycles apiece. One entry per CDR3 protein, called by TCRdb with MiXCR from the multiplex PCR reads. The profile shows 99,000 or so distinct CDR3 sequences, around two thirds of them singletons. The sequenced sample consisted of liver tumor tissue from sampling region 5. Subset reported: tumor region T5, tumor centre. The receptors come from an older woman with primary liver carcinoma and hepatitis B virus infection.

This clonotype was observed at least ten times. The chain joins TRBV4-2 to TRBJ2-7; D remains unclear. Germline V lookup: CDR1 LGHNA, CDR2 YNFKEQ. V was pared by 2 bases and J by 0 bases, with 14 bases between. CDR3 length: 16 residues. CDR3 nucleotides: TGTGCCAGCAGCCAAAGTGGCAGCGCGAGCTCCTACGAGCAGTACTTC. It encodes CASSQSGSASSYEQYF.

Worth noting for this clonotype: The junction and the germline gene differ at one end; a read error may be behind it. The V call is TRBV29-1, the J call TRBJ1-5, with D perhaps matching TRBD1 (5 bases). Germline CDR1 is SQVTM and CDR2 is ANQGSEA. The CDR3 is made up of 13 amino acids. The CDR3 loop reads CNVLVSGGQPHHF. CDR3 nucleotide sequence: TGCAACGTCTTAGTTTCTGGGGGTCAGCCCCACCATTTT.

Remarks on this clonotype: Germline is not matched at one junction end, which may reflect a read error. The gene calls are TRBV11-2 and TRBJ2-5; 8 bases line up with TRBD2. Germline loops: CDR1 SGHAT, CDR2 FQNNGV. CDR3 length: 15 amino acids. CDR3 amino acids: CASSQGLVLQETQYF. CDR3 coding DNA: TGTGCCAGCAGCCAGGGACTAGTCCTCCAAGAGACCCAATACTTC.

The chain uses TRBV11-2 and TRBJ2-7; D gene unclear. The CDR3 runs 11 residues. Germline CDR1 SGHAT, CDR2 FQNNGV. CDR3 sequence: CANSLSYEQYV. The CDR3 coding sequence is TGTGCCAACAGCTTGAGTTACGAGCAGTACGTC.

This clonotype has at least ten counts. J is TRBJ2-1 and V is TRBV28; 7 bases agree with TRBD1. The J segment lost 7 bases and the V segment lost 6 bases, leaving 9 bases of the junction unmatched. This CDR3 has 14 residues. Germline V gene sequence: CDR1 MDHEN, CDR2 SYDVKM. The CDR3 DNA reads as TGTGCCAGCAGCACTCCCGGGACAGTTAATGAGCAGTTCTTC. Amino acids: CASSTPGTVNEQFF.

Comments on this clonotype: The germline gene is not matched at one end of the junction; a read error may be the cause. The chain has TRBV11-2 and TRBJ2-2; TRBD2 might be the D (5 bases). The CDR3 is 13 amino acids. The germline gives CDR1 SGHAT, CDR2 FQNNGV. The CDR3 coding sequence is TGTGCCAGCAGCCTAGATAGGATTGGGGAGCCGTTTTTT. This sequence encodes CASSLDRIGEPFF.

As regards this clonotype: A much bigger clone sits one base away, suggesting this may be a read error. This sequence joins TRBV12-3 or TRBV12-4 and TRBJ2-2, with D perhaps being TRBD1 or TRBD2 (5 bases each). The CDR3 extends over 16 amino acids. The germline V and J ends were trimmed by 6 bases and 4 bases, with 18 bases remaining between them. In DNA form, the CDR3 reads TGTGCCAGCAGCAACCGAGCGGTGAGGGGCACCGGGGAGCTGTTTTTT. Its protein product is CASSNRAVRGTGELFF.

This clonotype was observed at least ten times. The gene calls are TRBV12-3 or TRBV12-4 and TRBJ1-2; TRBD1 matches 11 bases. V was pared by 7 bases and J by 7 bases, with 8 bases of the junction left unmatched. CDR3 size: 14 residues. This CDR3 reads CASTFGQGASGYTF. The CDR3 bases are TGTGCCAGCACTTTCGGACAGGGGGCGAGTGGCTACACCTTC.

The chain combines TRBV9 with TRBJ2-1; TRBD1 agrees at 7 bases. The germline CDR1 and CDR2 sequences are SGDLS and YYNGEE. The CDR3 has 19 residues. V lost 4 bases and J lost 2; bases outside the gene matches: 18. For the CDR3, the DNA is TGTGCCAGCAGCAGAGGCCTAGGGACAGTTCTCATCACCTACAATGAGCAGTTCTTC. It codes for CASSRGLGTVLITYNEQFF.

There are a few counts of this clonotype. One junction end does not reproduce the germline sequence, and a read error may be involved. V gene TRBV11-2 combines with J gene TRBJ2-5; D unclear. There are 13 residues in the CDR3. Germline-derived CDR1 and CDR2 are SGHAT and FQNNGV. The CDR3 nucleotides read TGTACCAGCAGCGCTCCAGGAGTAAAGACCCAGTACTTC. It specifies CTSSAPGVKTQYF.

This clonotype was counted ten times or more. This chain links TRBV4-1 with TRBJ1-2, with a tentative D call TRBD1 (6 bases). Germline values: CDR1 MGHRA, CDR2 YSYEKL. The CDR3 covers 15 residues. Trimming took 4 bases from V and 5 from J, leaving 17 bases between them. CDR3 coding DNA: TGCGCCAGCAGCCTCCGGGACACTGGAGAGTATGGCTACACCTTC. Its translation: CASSLRDTGEYGYTF.

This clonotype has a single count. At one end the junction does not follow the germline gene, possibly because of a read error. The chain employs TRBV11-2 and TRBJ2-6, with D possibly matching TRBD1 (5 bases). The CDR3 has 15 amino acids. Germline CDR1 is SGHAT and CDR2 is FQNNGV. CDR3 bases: TGTGTCAGCAGCCACAGGCTCTCTGGGGCCAACGTCCTGATTTTC. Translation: CVSSHRLSGANVLIF.

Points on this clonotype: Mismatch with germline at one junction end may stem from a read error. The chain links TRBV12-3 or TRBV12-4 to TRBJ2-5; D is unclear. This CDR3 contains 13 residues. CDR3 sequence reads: CACSRRVQDTQYF. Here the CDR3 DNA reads TGTGCCTGCAGCCGGAGAGTCCAAGATACCCAGTACTTC.

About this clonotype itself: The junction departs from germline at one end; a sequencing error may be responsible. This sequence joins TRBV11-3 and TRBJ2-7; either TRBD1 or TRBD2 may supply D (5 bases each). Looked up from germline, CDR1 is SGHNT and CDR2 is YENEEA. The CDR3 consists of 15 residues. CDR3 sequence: CASSFSSRDGYEQYF. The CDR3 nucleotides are TGTGCCAGCAGCTTCTCCTCCCGGGACGGTTACGAGCAATACTTC.